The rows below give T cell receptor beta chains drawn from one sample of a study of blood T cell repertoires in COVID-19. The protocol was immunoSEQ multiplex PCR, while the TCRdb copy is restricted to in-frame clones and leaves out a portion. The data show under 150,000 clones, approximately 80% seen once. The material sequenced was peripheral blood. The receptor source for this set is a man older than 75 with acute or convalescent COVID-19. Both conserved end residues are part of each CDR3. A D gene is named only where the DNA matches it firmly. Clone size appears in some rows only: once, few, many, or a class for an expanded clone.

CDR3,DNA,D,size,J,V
CASSPRTGGGGNTIYF,TGTGCCAGCTCACCCCGGACAGGGGGCGGTGGAAACACCATATATTTT,TRBD1,-,TRBJ1-3,TRBV18
CSASDPDRGVGKLFF,TGCAGTGCTAGTGACCCCGACAGGGGGGTCGGGAAACTGTTTTTT,TRBD1,-,TRBJ1-4,TRBV20-1
CASSYRDRGNEQFF,TGTGCCAGCAGCTACCGGGACAGGGGAAATGAGCAGTTCTTC,TRBD1,-,TRBJ2-1,TRBV11-2
CASSQGQGARNIQYF,TGCGCCAGCAGCCAAGGACAGGGCGCGAGGAACATTCAGTACTTC,TRBD1,-,TRBJ2-4,TRBV4-1
CASSVYGNTIYF,TGTGCCAGCAGTGTTTATGGAAACACCATATATTTT,-,once,TRBJ1-3,TRBV25-1
CARSLEGLGARDTEAFF,TGTGCCAGAAGCTTGGAGGGGTTGGGCGCCAGGGACACTGAAGCTTTCTTT,-,medium-sized,TRBJ1-1,TRBV5-3
CASSQDPWVAGSDEQYF,TGTGCCAGCAGCCAAGACCCTTGGGTAGCGGGGTCCGACGAGCAGTACTTC,TRBD2,-,TRBJ2-7,TRBV14
CASTLRGQRTDTQYF,TGTGCCAGCACCCTTCGTGGACAGCGCACAGATACGCAGTATTTT,-,-,TRBJ2-3,TRBV7-2
CASSFVNGYNEQFF,TGTGCCAGCAGCTTTGTTAACGGGTACAATGAGCAGTTCTTC,-,once,TRBJ2-1,TRBV7-2
CASRTGKSNQPQHF,TGTGCCAGCAGAACCGGGAAATCTAATCAGCCCCAGCATTTT,-,-,TRBJ1-5,TRBV6-5
CAWSPWDKNSNQPQHF,TGTGCCTGGAGTCCCTGGGACAAAAATAGCAATCAGCCCCAGCATTTT,-,-,TRBJ1-5,TRBV30
CASSDTNRGPGGYTF,TGTGCCAGCAGTGACACTAACAGGGGTCCGGGGGGCTACACCTTC,TRBD1,few,TRBJ1-2,TRBV6-1
CASSQQGLVNEQFF,TGTGCCAGCAGCCAACAGGGGTTAGTTAATGAGCAGTTCTTC,-,-,TRBJ2-1,TRBV3-1/TRBV3-2
CASSSRTASGGTPLHF,TGTGCCAGCAGCTCCCGTACCGCGAGCGGGGGAACACCCCTCCACTTT,-,-,TRBJ1-6,TRBV7-8
CASSFTGAYEQYF,TGCGCCAGCAGCTTTACAGGGGCCTACGAGCAGTACTTC,TRBD1,-,TRBJ2-7,TRBV5-1
CASSPGLAGYNEQFF,TGTGCCAGCAGCCCAGGACTAGCGGGTTACAATGAGCAGTTCTTC,TRBD2,-,TRBJ2-1,TRBV9
CSVERGRQNTDTQYF,TGCAGCGTTGAAAGGGGCAGGCAGAACACAGATACGCAGTATTTT,-,-,TRBJ2-3,TRBV29-1
CASSPPGGTGREQYF,TGTGCCAGCAGTCCCCCTGGGGGGACTGGGAGGGAGCAGTACTTC,-,once,TRBJ2-7,TRBV6-5
CSARPRTEAFF,TGCAGTGCTAGACCTCGCACTGAAGCTTTCTTT,-,-,TRBJ1-1,TRBV20-1
CASSQSGIKNIQYF,TGTGCCAGCAGCCAGTCCGGGATCAAAAACATTCAGTACTTC,-,-,TRBJ2-4,TRBV3-1/TRBV3-2
CSVSDRVNTGELFF,TGCAGCGTTTCCGACAGGGTAAACACCGGGGAGCTGTTTTTT,TRBD1,-,TRBJ2-2,TRBV29-1
CASSAGKETQYF,TGTGCCAGCAGCGCGGGGAAAGAGACCCAGTACTTC,-,few,TRBJ2-5,TRBV5-5
CSVSGGPHNEQFF,TGCAGCGTTTCGGGGGGGCCGCACAATGAGCAGTTCTTC,TRBD2,-,TRBJ2-1,TRBV29-1